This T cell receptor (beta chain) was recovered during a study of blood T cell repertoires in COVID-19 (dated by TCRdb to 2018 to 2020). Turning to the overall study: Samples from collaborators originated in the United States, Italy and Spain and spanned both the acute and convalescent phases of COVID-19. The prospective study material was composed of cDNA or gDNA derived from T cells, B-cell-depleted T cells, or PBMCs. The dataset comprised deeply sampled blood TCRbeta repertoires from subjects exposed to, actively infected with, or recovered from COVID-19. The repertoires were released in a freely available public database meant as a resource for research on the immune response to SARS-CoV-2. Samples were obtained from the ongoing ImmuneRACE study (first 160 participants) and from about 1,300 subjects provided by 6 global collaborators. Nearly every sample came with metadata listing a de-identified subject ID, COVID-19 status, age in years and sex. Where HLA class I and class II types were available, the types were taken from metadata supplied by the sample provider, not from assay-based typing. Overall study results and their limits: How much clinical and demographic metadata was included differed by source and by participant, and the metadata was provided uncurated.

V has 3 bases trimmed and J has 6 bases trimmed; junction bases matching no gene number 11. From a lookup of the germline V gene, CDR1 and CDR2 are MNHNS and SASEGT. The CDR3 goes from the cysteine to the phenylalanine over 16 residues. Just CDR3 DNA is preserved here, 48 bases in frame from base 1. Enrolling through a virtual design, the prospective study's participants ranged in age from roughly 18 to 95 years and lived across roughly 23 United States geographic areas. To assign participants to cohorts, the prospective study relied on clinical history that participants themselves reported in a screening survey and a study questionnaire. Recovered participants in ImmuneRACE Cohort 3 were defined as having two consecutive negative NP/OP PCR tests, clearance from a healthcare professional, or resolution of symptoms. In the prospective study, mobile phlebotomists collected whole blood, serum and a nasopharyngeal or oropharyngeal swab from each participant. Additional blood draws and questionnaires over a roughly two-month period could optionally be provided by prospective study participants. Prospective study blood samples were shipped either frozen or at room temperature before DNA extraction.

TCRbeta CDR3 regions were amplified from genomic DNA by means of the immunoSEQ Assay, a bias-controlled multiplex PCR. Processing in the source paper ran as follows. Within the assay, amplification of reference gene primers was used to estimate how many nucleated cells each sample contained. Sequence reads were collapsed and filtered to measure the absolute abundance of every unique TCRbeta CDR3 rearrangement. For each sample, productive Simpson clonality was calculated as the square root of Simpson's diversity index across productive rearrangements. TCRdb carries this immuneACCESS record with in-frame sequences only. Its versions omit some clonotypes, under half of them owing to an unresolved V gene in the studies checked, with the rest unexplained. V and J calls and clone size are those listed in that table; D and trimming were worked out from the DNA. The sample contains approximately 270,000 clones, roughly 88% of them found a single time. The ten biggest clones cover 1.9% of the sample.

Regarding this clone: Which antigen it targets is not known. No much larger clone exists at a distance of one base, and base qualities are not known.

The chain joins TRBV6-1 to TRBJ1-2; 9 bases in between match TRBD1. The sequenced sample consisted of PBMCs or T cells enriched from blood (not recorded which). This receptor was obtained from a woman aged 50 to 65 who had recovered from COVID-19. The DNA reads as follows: TGTGCCAGCAGTGACACAGAACAGGGGGCGTATAATGGCTACACCTTC. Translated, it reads CASSDTEQGAYNGYTF.